This TCR beta chain was observed in a study of cytomegalovirus exposure and HLA in healthy donors. The primer mix had 60 Vbeta and 13 Jbeta primers. TCRdb's copy holds only in-frame clones and misses some; the assay was immunoSEQ multiplex PCR. Among under 150,000 clones, 80% were seen once, and the ten largest hold around 3.6%. CDR3 length: 13 residues. CDR1 is MNHEY, CDR2 SMNVEV, per germline (reference sequence). Unmatched junction bases numbered 8, after V lost 8 bases and J lost 7 bases. This clone was counted between two and nine times. The sequence was obtained from a woman in her 40s in good health and CMV-seronegative. The chain is built from TRBV27 and TRBJ1-5; 7 positions match TRBD1. Sequencing was done on a sample of PBMCs. CDR3 in DNA: TGTGCCAGCGGATCGGCAGGGGGGCAGCCCCAGCATTTT. It specifies CASGSAGGQPQHF.